These T cell receptor beta chains were read from a single sample in a study of molecular identifiers for immune sequencing clone quantification. TCRdb re-called the PCR reads through MiXCR, storing one row per CDR3 protein. The sample has under 800,000 distinct CDR3 sequences; over 25% are singletons. Material for sequencing was naive CD8+ T cells from blood, with Jurkat cell RNA spiked in. These receptors were taken from a human donor in good health. Some libraries in this study had Jurkat cell RNA spiked in. CDR3s include the opening cysteine and the closing phenylalanine or tryptophan. D genes are given only for firm matches. Size is stated for part of the rows, as once, few or many counts, or as a class when the clone is expanded.

DNA: TGCGCCAGCAGCCAAGATCTTTGGCAGGCTGACACTGGGGCCCACGTCCTGACTTTC
CDR3: CASSQDLWQADTGAHVLTF
V: TRBV4-3
size: NA
D: NA
J: TRBJ2-6

DNA: TGTGCCAGCAGCGTACGCGAGCCCTACGAGCAGTACTTC
CDR3: CASSVREPYEQYF
V: TRBV6-2/TRBV6-3
size: NA
D: NA
J: TRBJ2-7

DNA: TGTGCCAGTAGTATGGGGAACAGCGGGGTCACTGAAGCTTCCTTT
CDR3: CASSMGNSGVTEASF
V: TRBV19
size: NA
D: NA
J: TRBJ1-1

DNA: TGTGCCAGCAGTTTGGTTGGAGCCTACAATGAGCAGTTCTTC
CDR3: CASSLVGAYNEQFF
V: TRBV7-2
size: few
D: NA
J: TRBJ2-1

DNA: TGTGCCAGCAGCAGGTGGACTAGCGGGGATCACGAGCAGTACTTC
CDR3: CASSRWTSGDHEQYF
V: TRBV13
size: NA
D: TRBD2
J: TRBJ2-7

DNA: TGTGCCAGCAGCTCCAGGTCGGAGCCACAAGAGACCCAGTACTTC
CDR3: CASSSRSEPQETQYF
V: TRBV11-2
size: NA
D: NA
J: TRBJ2-5

DNA: TGTGCCAGCAGTTTATTGTACGGAGCGGGAATCATCTACAATGAGCAGTTCTTC
CDR3: CASSLLYGAGIIYNEQFF
V: TRBV28
size: few
D: TRBD2
J: TRBJ2-1

DNA: TGTGCCAGCAGCTCTCGGACAGGGGGCAGGGTTACTGGAAACACCATATATTTT
CDR3: CASSSRTGGRVTGNTIYF
V: TRBV7-9
size: NA
D: TRBD1
J: TRBJ1-3

DNA: TGTGCCAGCAGCTCTAGGGGGACAGGAATTCCCTACGAGCAGTACTTC
CDR3: CASSSRGTGIPYEQYF
V: TRBV7-6
size: few
D: TRBD1
J: TRBJ2-7

DNA: TGTGCCAGCAGACTAACGGGCAGTTATAGCAATCAGCCCCAGCATTTT
CDR3: CASRLTGSYSNQPQHF
V: TRBV28
size: many
D: NA
J: TRBJ1-5

DNA: TGTGCCAGCAGCCAAGTTCCCGCGAGCGGGGAAGAGACCCAGTACTTC
CDR3: CASSQVPASGEETQYF
V: TRBV3-1
size: few
D: TRBD2
J: TRBJ2-5

DNA: TGCGCCAGCAGCCAGATGACAGGGTTCATGTACGAGCAGTACTTC
CDR3: CASSQMTGFMYEQYF
V: TRBV4-1
size: few
D: TRBD1
J: TRBJ2-7

DNA: TGTGCCAGCAGTGATAGCAGACAGGGTGAGCAGTACTTC
CDR3: CASSDSRQGEQYF
V: TRBV6-2/TRBV6-3
size: few
D: TRBD1
J: TRBJ2-7

DNA: TGTGCCAGCAGCCAAGCCGTGGGGGGTAGGGGGCTAGACAATCAGCCCCAGCATTTT
CDR3: CASSQAVGGRGLDNQPQHF
V: TRBV4-2
size: few
D: TRBD1
J: TRBJ1-5

DNA: TGTGCCAGCATTGGACAGGGAAACGGAGAGACCCAGTACTTC
CDR3: CASIGQGNGETQYF
V: TRBV2
size: NA
D: TRBD1
J: TRBJ2-5

DNA: TGTGCCACCAGTGGGCAGAGGAGCAATCAGCCCCAGCATTTT
CDR3: CATSGQRSNQPQHF
V: TRBV24-1
size: NA
D: NA
J: TRBJ1-5

DNA: TGTGCCAGCAGCTTGTGGGGAGGGGGTGTGGGCAATGAGCAGTTCTTC
CDR3: CASSLWGGGVGNEQFF
V: TRBV5-5
size: NA
D: NA
J: TRBJ2-1

DNA: TGTGCCAGCAGCCCGGGAAGCTCCTACAATGAGCAGTTCTTC
CDR3: CASSPGSSYNEQFF
V: TRBV19
size: many
D: NA
J: TRBJ2-1

DNA: TGTGCCAGCAGCCTACCACAGGGAATCGAGCAGTACTTC
CDR3: CASSLPQGIEQYF
V: TRBV5-6
size: NA
D: NA
J: TRBJ2-7

DNA: TGTGCCAGCTCACCTAGTCTCCGGGAGTGGTACGAGCAGTACTTC
CDR3: CASSPSLREWYEQYF
V: TRBV18
size: few
D: NA
J: TRBJ2-7

DNA: TGCGTCAGCCGGGGGGACTATAGCAATCAGCCCCAGCATTTT
CDR3: CVSRGDYSNQPQHF
V: TRBV10-2
size: few
D: NA
J: TRBJ1-5

DNA: TGTGCTAGTGGTCCCGGAGGTCCCTACTCCTACAATGAGCAGTTCTTC
CDR3: CASGPGGPYSYNEQFF
V: TRBV12-5
size: few
D: NA
J: TRBJ2-1

DNA: TGTGCCAGCAGCTCAGGAGTCGGGTACCAAGAGACCCAGTACTTC
CDR3: CASSSGVGYQETQYF
V: TRBV7-2
size: few
D: NA
J: TRBJ2-5

DNA: TGTGCCAGCAGTTCCACCCCCCGACTTAGCGGGTACGTTGAAGAGACCCAGTACTTC
CDR3: CASSSTPRLSGYVEETQYF
V: TRBV28
size: NA
D: TRBD2
J: TRBJ2-5

DNA: TGTGCCAGCACCAAAGGACTGGGAATTTGGCCCCAGCATTTT
CDR3: CASTKGLGIWPQHF
V: TRBV6-2/TRBV6-3
size: NA
D: NA
J: TRBJ1-5

DNA: TGCAGCGTTGAAGATCGAGGGAACACTGAAGCTTTCTTT
CDR3: CSVEDRGNTEAFF
V: TRBV29-1
size: many
D: NA
J: TRBJ1-1

DNA: TGTGCCAGTGTCTGGGACTCTGGCACTGAAGCTTTCTTT
CDR3: CASVWDSGTEAFF
V: TRBV19
size: few
D: NA
J: TRBJ1-1

DNA: TGTGCCACGATGACAGGGATGGGGTCTGGAAACACCATATATTTT
CDR3: CATMTGMGSGNTIYF
V: TRBV12-3/TRBV12-4
size: NA
D: TRBD1
J: TRBJ1-3

DNA: TGTGCTAGTGGACCCCAAGGACGGGGGGTCAAAAACATTCAGTACTTC
CDR3: CASGPQGRGVKNIQYF
V: TRBV12-5
size: many
D: TRBD2
J: TRBJ2-4

DNA: TGTGCCAGCAGCCGAACGGGGCTAGCCAAAAACATTCAGTACTTC
CDR3: CASSRTGLAKNIQYF
V: TRBV14
size: many
D: NA
J: TRBJ2-4

DNA: TGCAGCGTAACCCGGTCCTACAATGAGCAGTTCTTC
CDR3: CSVTRSYNEQFF
V: TRBV29-1
size: NA
D: NA
J: TRBJ2-1

DNA: TGTGCCAGCAGTTACGGGGCAGGGGCCGTAGCTTTCTTT
CDR3: CASSYGAGAVAFF
V: TRBV6-2/TRBV6-3
size: NA
D: NA
J: TRBJ1-1